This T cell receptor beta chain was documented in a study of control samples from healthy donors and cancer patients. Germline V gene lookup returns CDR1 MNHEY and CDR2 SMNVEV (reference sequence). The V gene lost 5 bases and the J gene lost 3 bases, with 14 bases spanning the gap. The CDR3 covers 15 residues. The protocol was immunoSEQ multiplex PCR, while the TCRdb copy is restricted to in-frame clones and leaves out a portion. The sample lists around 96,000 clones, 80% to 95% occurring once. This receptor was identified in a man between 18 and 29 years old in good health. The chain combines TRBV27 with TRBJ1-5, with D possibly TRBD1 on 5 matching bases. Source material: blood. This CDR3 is CASSIAWGINQPQHF. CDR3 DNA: TGTGCCAGCAGTATCGCGTGGGGGATCAATCAGCCCCAGCATTTT.